This record covers a single T cell receptor (beta chain). Its matching antigen is unknown. The sample is drawn from a study of vaccination effects on CD4 cells after COVID-19. The V gene lost 4 bases and the J gene lost 8 bases, with 11 bases spanning the gap. The CDR3 totals 13 residues. CDR1 is LGHDT, CDR2 YNNKEL, per germline (reference sequence). Using immunoSEQ multiplex PCR, the repertoire was profiled, and TCRdb retains in-frame clones only, with some absent. The table records approximately 61,000 clones, roughly 73% of them present only once. Antigen-specific CD4+ T cells were expanded (with viral peptide pools) by the ViraFEST assay ahead of sequencing. Isolating CD4+ T cells followed approximately 10 days of culture. Either the BNT162b2 or mRNA-1273 vaccine was given to participants in two doses.

The origin of this receptor is a human donor who received a COVID-19 vaccine. Material: CD4+ T cells from PBMCs cultured with HCoV-229E spike peptides, obtained after COVID-19 vaccination. This chain joins TRBV3-1 (or the pseudogene TRBV3-2) and TRBJ1-4; the D gene is possibly TRBD1 (6 bases). Here the CDR3 DNA reads TGTGCCAGCAGCCCGGACAGTGGGGAAAAACTGTTTTTT. It specifies CASSPDSGEKLFF.